The clone carrying this TCR beta chain was seen once. Some clones are missing from TCRdb's copy, which holds only in-frame ones; the method was immunoSEQ multiplex PCR. This sample has over 65,000 clones, with about 64% found just once. These data come from a study of cytotoxic CD8 clonotypes in ibrutinib-treated CLL. The TCR was taken from a human donor with chronic lymphocytic leukemia. The sequenced sample was PBMCs, obtained after 12 months of ibrutinib treatment.

Here the CDR3 reads CASSEHYEQYF. Written as DNA, the CDR3 is TGTGCCAGCAGCGAGCATTACGAGCAGTACTTC. This chain uses TRBV7-2 with TRBJ2-7; D is unclear. The CDR3 length is 11 residues. The V and J ends lost 5 bases and 4 bases respectively, with 6 bases between them. Germline V gene data show CDR1 as SGHTA and CDR2 as FQGNSA.